This passage covers 22 T cell receptor beta chains from one sample sequenced in a study of shared T cell receptors in the human thymus. Measured with immunoSEQ multiplex PCR; TCRdb has only the in-frame clones, and not every one. The table has about 710,000 clones, approximately 87% seen once. The same sample was also used in a study of human thymus T cells.

Source material: thymocytes. Receptor source: a boy under two years old with a congenital heart defect.

This clone is a singleton in its sample. The chain combines TRBV13 with TRBJ2-7; possible D gene TRBD2, 5 bases. The germline V and J ends were trimmed by 5 bases and 2 bases, with 16 bases remaining between them. This CDR3 has 15 amino acids. Germline V gene data show CDR1 as PRHDT and CDR2 as FYEKMQ (reference sequence). The DNA of the CDR3 is TGTGCCAGCAGCCCCAGTATGGCGGGTCCCTACGAGCAGTACTTC. Protein product: CASSPSMAGPYEQYF.

The chain has TRBV28 and TRBJ2-1; weak D call: TRBD2 (6 bases). The V gene's germline CDR1 is MDHEN and CDR2 SYDVKM. This CDR3 spans 15 amino acids. V was cut by 4 bases and J by 2 bases, with 12 bases left in between. For the CDR3, the DNA is TGTGCCAGCAGTTCTAGCGCGTTCCCCTACAATGAGCAGTTCTTC. It yields the protein CASSSSAFPYNEQFF.

CDR3 residues: CASSAGDNYTF. DNA of the CDR3: TGTGCCAGCAGTGCCGGGGATAACTACACCTTC. The chain is built from TRBV6-4 and TRBJ1-2, with D unresolved. CDR3 length: 11 residues. Germline lookup yields CDR1 MRHNA and CDR2 SNTAGT. Trimming stripped 4 bases from V and 10 bases from J, with 10 bases between.

This clone was seen once. The rearrangement links TRBV5-1 to TRBJ1-1; TRBD1 matches at 9 bases. The CDR3 sequence is 18 residues long. Germline V gives CDR1 SGHRS, CDR2 YFSETQ. V lost 4 bases, J lost 0 bases, and 13 bases stayed unmatched. The CDR3 is CASSPSQGAGIMNTEAFF. For the CDR3, the DNA is TGCGCCAGCAGCCCCTCACAGGGGGCCGGTATCATGAACACTGAAGCTTTCTTT.

The genes are TRBV7-6 and TRBJ2-5; no definite D call. Germline assignment: CDR1 SGHVS and CDR2 FNYEAQ. The CDR3 runs to 14 residues. V shed 0 bases and J shed 0 bases, with 5 bases lying between them. CDR3 sequence (DNA): TGTGCCAGCAGCTTAGCTGGAGACCAAGAGACCCAGTACTTC. Amino acid sequence: CASSLAGDQETQYF.

The chain has TRBV27 and TRBJ1-6; D possibly corresponds to TRBD1 (6 bases). Germline V lookup: CDR1 MNHEY, CDR2 SMNVEV (reference sequence). This CDR3 is 15 amino acids long. The V gene lost 6 bases and the J gene lost 7 bases, with 16 bases spanning the gap. The CDR3 reads CASRRDRMRNSPLHF. The CDR3 coding sequence is TGTGCCAGCAGGCGTGACAGGATGAGAAATTCACCCCTCCACTTT.

The table lists this clone with a count of one. J is TRBJ2-7 and V is TRBV28; the D gene is possibly TRBD1 (5 bases). The V and J ends lost 6 bases and 2 bases respectively, with 14 bases between them. This CDR3 region has 14 residues. CDR1 MDHEN and CDR2 SYDVKM come from the germline V gene. Here the CDR3 reads CASRDPDTAYEQYF. In DNA form, the CDR3 reads TGTGCCAGCAGAGATCCGGACACCGCCTACGAGCAGTACTTC. The entire variable domain, with the rest obtained from reference TRBV28 and TRBJ2-7, is as follows: DVKVTQSSRYLVKRTGEKVFLECVQDMDHENMFWYRQDPGLGLRLIYFSYDVKMKEKGDIPEGYSVSREKKERFSLILESASTNQTSMYLCASRDPDTAYEQYFGPGTRLTVT.

The J gene is TRBJ2-1, the V gene TRBV14, with a weak D call TRBD2 (6 bases). V lost 1 base and J 1 base, leaving 20 bases between the germline ends. The CDR3 runs to 19 residues. Germline values: CDR1 SGHDN, CDR2 FVKESK. The CDR3 region has the DNA TGTGCCAGCAGCCAAGTCCGGGGGTCCGACGGCTATTCCTACAATGAGCAGTTCTTC. As protein: CASSQVRGSDGYSYNEQFF.

J is TRBJ2-3 and V is TRBV12-5; TRBD2 matches 8 bases. Germline-derived CDR1 and CDR2 are LGHNT and FRNRAP. This CDR3 is built from 16 residues. Germline trimming cut 7 bases from V and 4 bases from J; bases unmatched to any gene: 13. This CDR3 is CASAHSGGPNPDTQYF. The DNA for the CDR3 is TGTGCTAGTGCCCATTCGGGAGGGCCGAATCCAGATACGCAGTATTTT.

This sequence joins TRBV15 and TRBJ2-3, with D possibly matching TRBD1 (5 bases). This CDR3 is built from 17 residues. The germline V gene has CDR1 LNHNV and CDR2 YYDKDF (reference sequence). V was pared by 0 bases and J by 4 bases, with 17 bases between. Here the CDR3 reads CATSRDRQGSHSDTQYF. CDR3 in DNA: TGTGCCACCAGCAGAGATCGGCAGGGTAGTCATTCAGATACGCAGTATTTT.

This chain connects TRBV19 to TRBJ1-5; D gene uncertain. CDR1 is LNHDA and CDR2 is SQIVND in the germline V gene (reference sequence). The CDR3 is 14 amino acids. V lost 7 bases, J lost 3 bases, and 13 bases lay in between. CDR3 region: CASTTQNYNQPQHF. In DNA, the CDR3 is TGTGCCAGTACTACCCAGAACTACAATCAGCCCCAGCATTTT.

This chain joins TRBV9 and TRBJ2-1; D remains ambiguous. CDR1 and CDR2 from the germline V gene are SGDLS and YYNGEE. The CDR3 loop spans 15 amino acids. V was shortened by 0 bases and J by 2 bases, with 9 bases between the two germline ends. In nucleotides, the CDR3 is TGTGCCAGCAGCGTAGTAGGAGCAACCTACAATGAGCAGTTCTTC. Translating it yields CASSVVGATYNEQFF.

This chain connects TRBV12-5 to TRBJ2-1; 9 bases align to TRBD2. The CDR3 is made up of 14 amino acids. The trim removed 7 bases at V and 2 bases at J, leaving 3 bases unmatched. Germline V lookup: CDR1 LGHNT, CDR2 FRNRAP. The chain's CDR3 is CASDASGTYNEQFF. The CDR3 DNA follows: TGTGCTAGTGACGCTAGCGGGACCTACAATGAGCAGTTCTTC.

The genes are TRBV5-1 and TRBJ2-1; TRBD2 agrees at 7 bases. CDR1 is SGHRS and CDR2 is YFSETQ in the germline V gene. V lost 3 bases to trimming and J lost 6 bases; unmatched junction nucleotides: 6. This CDR3 region has 14 residues. The CDR3 nucleotides are TGCGCCAGCAGCTACCAGCGGGGATCCAATGAGCAGTTCTTC. It is translated as CASSYQRGSNEQFF.

The chain combines TRBV7-2 with TRBJ1-1; 8 bases match TRBD1. The CDR3 sequence is 17 residues long. Germline CDR1 SGHTA, CDR2 FQGNSA. With 5 bases clipped from V and 7 bases from J, the junction kept 18 bases outside the gene matches. Written as DNA, the CDR3 is TGTGCCAGCAGCCTACCAGCTCGATACAGGGGGGTTGGTGAAGCTTTCTTT. Its translation: CASSLPARYRGVGEAFF.

The chain combines TRBV7-2 with TRBJ1-2; TRBD1 is a possible D gene (5 bases). The CDR3 has 17 amino acids. V dropped 2 bases and J dropped 1 base, with 17 bases sitting between them. From germline, CDR1 is SGHTA and CDR2 FQGNSA. CDR3 nucleotide sequence: TGTGCCAGCAGCTTAAGAGCAGGGTGGGGGGTTAACTATGGCTACACCTTC. Residues: CASSLRAGWGVNYGYTF.

The genes are TRBV7-6 and TRBJ2-5; D may be TRBD2 (6 bases). V lost 2 bases to trimming and J lost 1 base, with 20 bases between them. Looked up from germline, CDR1 is SGHVS and CDR2 is FNYEAQ. This CDR3 has 18 amino acids. CDR3 DNA: TGTGCCAGCAGCTTACCGCGGGACTCAGCCCCCTGCCAAGAGACCCAGTACTTC. It yields the protein CASSLPRDSAPCQETQYF.

This clone occurred once. The chain links TRBV4-3 to TRBJ2-3; possible D gene TRBD2, 6 bases. The CDR3 has 17 amino acids. V lost 3 bases, J lost 1 base, and 17 bases lay in between. Germline-derived CDR1 and CDR2 are LGHNA and YSLEER. Here the CDR3 reads CASSHLKTGTGTDTQYF. DNA for the CDR3: TGCGCCAGCAGCCATCTCAAGACCGGGACTGGCACAGATACGCAGTATTTT.

This chain uses TRBV28 with TRBJ1-5; TRBD1 might be the D (5 bases). The CDR3 extends over 17 amino acids. V was cut by 3 bases and J by 2 bases, with 17 bases left in between. Germline lookup yields CDR1 MDHEN and CDR2 SYDVKM. The CDR3 protein is CASSFPWGRHGNQPQHF. The CDR3 region has the DNA TGTGCCAGCAGTTTTCCCTGGGGCAGACACGGCAATCAGCCCCAGCATTTT. Full variable domain (missing parts from reference TRBV28 and TRBJ1-5): DVKVTQSSRYLVKRTGEKVFLECVQDMDHENMFWYRQDPGLGLRLIYFSYDVKMKEKGDIPEGYSVSREKKERFSLILESASTNQTSMYLCASSFPWGRHGNQPQHFGDGTRLSIL.

The V call is TRBV28, the J call TRBJ1-1; possibly TRBD1 for D (5 bases). Germline CDR1 reads MDHEN; CDR2 reads SYDVKM. The ends were cut back, 8 bases at V and 0 bases at J, with 10 bases in the middle. This CDR3 is built from 13 residues. The CDR3 reads CASRAGVNTEAFF. In nucleotides, the CDR3 is TGTGCCAGCCGAGCGGGGGTGAACACTGAAGCTTTCTTT.

This chain links TRBV2 with TRBJ2-3; a weak D match, TRBD1 (5 bases). The V and J ends lost 5 bases and 0 bases respectively, with 6 bases between them. Germline loops: CDR1 SNHLY, CDR2 FYNNEI. CDR3 length: 13 residues. The CDR3 spells CASSKGSTDTQYF. CDR3 nucleotides: TGTGCCAGCAGTAAGGGGAGCACAGATACGCAGTATTTT. The complete variable domain, with remaining parts taken from reference TRBV2 and TRBJ2-3, reads EPEVTQTPSHQVTQMGQEVILRCVPISNHLYFYWYRQILGQKVEFLVSFYNNEISEKSEIFDDQFSVERPDGSNFTLKIRSTKLEDSAMYFCASSKGSTDTQYFGPGTRLTVL.

The chain joins TRBV18 to TRBJ2-3; 7 bases align to TRBD2. The CDR3 extends over 15 amino acids. Germline values: CDR1 KGHSH, CDR2 LQKENI. The ends lost 3 bases at V and 6 bases at J; junction bases unmatched: 9. CDR3 sequence reads: CASSPAERGGDTQYF. The CDR3, as DNA: TGTGCCAGCTCACCGGCCGAGCGGGGAGGGGATACGCAGTATTTT.